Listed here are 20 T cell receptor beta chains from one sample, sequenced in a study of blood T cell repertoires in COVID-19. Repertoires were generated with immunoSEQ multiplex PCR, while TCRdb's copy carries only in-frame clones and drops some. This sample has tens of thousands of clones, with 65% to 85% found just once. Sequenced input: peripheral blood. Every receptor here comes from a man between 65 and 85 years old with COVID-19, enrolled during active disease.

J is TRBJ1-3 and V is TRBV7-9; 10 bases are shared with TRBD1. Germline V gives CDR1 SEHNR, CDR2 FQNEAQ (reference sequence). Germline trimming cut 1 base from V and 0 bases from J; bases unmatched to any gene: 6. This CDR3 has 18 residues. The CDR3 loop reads CASSLGGQGTTSGNTIYF. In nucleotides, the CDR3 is TGTGCCAGCAGCTTAGGGGGACAGGGGACTACCTCTGGAAACACCATATATTTT.

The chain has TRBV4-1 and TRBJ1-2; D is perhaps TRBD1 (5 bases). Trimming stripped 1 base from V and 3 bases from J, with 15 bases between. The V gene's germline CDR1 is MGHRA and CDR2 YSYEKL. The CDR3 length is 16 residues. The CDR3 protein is CASSQAPGRSDYGYTF. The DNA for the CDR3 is TGCGCCAGCAGCCAAGCTCCAGGGCGAAGTGACTATGGCTACACCTTC.

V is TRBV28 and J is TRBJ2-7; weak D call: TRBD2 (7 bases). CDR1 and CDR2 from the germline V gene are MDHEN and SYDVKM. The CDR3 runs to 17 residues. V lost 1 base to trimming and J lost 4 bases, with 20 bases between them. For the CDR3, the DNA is TGTGCCAGCAGTTTATCCCGGGGGCGGGGAGGGAGTTACGAGCAGTACTTC. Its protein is CASSLSRGRGGSYEQYF.

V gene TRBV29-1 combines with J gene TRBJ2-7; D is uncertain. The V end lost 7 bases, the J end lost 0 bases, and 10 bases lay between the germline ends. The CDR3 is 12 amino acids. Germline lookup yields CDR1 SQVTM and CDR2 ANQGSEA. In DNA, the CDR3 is TGCAGCGCCCAACTTAGCTCCTACGAGCAGTACTTC. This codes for CSAQLSSYEQYF.

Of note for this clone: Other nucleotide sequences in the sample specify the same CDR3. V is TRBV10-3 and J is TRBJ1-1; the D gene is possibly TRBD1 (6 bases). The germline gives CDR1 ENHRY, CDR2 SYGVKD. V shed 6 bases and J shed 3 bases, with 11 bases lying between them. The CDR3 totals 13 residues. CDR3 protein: CAISTGSHTEAFF. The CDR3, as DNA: TGTGCCATCAGCACAGGGTCCCACACTGAAGCTTTCTTT.

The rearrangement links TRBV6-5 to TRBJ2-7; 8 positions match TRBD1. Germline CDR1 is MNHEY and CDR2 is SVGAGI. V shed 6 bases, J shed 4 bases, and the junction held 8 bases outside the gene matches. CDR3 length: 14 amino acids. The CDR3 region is CASRSRGRGYEQYF. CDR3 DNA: TGTGCCAGCAGGAGCAGGGGGCGCGGGTACGAGCAGTACTTC.

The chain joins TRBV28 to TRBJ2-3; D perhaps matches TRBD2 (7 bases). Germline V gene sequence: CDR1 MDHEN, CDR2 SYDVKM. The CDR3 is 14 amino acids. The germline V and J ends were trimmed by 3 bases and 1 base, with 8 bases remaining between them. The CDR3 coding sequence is TGTGCCAGCAGTTTGGGGGGGCGCACAGATACGCAGTATTTT. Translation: CASSLGGRTDTQYF. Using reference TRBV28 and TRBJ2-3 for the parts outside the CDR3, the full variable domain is DVKVTQSSRYLVKRTGEKVFLECVQDMDHENMFWYRQDPGLGLRLIYFSYDVKMKEKGDIPEGYSVSREKKERFSLILESASTNQTSMYLCASSLGGRTDTQYFGPGTRLTVL.

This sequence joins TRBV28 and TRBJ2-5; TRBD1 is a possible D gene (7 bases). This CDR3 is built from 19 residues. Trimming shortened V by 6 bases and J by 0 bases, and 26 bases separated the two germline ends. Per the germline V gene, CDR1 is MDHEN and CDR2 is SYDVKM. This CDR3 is CASRPGTFVRGTDQETQYF. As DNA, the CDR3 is TGTGCCAGCAGGCCAGGCACTTTCGTTCGGGGGACAGACCAAGAGACCCAGTACTTC.

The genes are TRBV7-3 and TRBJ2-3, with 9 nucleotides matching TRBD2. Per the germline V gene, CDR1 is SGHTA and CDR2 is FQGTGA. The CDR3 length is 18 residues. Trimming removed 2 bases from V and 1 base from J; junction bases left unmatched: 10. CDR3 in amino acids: CASSLRGALAGRTDTQYF. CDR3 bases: TGTGCCAGCAGCTTACGGGGGGCTCTAGCGGGGCGCACAGATACGCAGTATTTT.

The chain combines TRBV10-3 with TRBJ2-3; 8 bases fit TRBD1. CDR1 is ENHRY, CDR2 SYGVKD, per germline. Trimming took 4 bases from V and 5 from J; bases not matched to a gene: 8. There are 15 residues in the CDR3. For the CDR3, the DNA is TGTGCCATCAGTGCGGGGACAGGCGGTTTAGATACGCAGTATTTT. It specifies CAISAGTGGLDTQYF.

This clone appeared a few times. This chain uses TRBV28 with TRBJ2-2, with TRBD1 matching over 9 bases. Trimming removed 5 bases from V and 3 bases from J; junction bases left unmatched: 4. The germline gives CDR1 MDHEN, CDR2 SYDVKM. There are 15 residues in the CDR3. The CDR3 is CASSGTGKDTGELFF. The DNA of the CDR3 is TGTGCCAGCAGTGGGACAGGGAAGGACACCGGGGAGCTGTTTTTT.

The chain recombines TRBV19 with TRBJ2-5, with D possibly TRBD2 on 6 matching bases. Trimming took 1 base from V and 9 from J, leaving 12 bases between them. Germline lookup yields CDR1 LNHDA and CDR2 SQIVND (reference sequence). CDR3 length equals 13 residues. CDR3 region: CASSIVLREAQYF. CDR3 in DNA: TGTGCCAGTAGTATAGTACTCAGGGAGGCCCAGTACTTC.

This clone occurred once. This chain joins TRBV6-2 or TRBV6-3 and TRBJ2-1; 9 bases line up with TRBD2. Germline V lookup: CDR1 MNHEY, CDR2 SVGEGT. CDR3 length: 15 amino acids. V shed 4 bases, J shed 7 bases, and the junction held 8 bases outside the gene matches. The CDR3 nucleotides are TGTGCCAGCAGTTCTCTGCGGGGGGGCCTGAATGAGCAGTTCTTC. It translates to CASSSLRGGLNEQFF.

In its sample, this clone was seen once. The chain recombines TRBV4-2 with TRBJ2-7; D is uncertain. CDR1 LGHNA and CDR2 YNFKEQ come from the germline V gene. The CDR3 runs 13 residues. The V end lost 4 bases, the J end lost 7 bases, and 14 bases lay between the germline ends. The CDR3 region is CASSLEISQEQYF. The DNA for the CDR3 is TGTGCCAGCAGCCTTGAAATTTCACAGGAGCAGTACTTC.

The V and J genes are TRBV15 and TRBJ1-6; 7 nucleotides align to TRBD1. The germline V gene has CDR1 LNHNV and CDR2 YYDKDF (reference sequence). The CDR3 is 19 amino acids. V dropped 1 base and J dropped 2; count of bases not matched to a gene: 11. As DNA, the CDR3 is TGTGCCACCAGCAGAGCCCGGTATAGGGGGCAAGCCTATAATTCACCCCTCCACTTT. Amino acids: CATSRARYRGQAYNSPLHF.

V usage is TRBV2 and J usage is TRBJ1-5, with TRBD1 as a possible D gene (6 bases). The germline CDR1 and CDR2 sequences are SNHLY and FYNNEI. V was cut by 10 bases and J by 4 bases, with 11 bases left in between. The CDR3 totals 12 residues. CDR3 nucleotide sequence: TGTGCCACGGGGACACTAAATCAGCCCCAGCATTTT. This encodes CATGTLNQPQHF. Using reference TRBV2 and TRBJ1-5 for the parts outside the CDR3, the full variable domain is EPEVTQTPSHQVTQMGQEVILRCVPISNHLYFYWYRQILGQKVEFLVSFYNNEISEKSEIFDDQFSVERPDGSNFTLKIRSTKLEDSAMYFCATGTLNQPQHFGDGTRLSIL.

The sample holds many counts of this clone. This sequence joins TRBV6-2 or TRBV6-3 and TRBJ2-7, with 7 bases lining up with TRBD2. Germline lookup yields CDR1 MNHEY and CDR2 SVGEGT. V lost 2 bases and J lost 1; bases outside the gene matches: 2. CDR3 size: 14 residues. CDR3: CASSYAGESYEQYF. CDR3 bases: TGTGCCAGCAGTTACGCGGGGGAGTCCTACGAGCAGTACTTC.

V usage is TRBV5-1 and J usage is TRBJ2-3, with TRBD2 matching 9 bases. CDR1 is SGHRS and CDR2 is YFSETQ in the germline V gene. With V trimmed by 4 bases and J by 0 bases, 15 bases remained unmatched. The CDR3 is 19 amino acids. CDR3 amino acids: CASSQTGTSRGTSTDTQYF. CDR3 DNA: TGCGCCAGCAGCCAAACCGGGACTAGCAGGGGGACTAGCACAGATACGCAGTATTTT.

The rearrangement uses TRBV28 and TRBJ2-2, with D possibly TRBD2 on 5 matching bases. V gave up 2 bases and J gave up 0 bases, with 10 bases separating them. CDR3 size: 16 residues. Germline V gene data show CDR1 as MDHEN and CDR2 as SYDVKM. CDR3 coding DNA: TGTGCCAGCAGTTTAGGAGCGGTGACGAACACCGGGGAGCTGTTTTTT. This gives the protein CASSLGAVTNTGELFF.

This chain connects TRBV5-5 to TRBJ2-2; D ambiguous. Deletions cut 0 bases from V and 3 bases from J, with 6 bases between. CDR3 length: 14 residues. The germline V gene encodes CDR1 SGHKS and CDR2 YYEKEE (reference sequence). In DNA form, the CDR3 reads TGTGCCAGCAGCTTGGGACTTTACACCGGGGAGCTGTTTTTT. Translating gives CASSLGLYTGELFF.